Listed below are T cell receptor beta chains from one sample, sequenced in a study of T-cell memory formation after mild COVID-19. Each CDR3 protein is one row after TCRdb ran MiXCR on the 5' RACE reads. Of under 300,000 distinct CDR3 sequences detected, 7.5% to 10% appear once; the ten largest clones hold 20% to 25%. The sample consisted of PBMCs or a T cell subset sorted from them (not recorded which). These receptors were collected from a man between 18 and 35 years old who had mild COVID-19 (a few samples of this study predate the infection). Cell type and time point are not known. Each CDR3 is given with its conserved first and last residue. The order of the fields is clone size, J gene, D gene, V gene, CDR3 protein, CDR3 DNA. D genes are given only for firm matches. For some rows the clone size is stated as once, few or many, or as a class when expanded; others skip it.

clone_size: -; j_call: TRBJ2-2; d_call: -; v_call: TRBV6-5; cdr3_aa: CASSYSTRGGPSNTGELFF; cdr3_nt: TGTGCCAGCAGTTACTCGACTAGGGGGGGGCCTTCGAACACCGGGGAGCTGTTTTTT
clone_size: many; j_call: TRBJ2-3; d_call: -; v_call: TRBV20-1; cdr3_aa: CSASVRALTSTDTQYF; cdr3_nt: TGCAGTGCTAGTGTCCGGGCCCTCACTAGCACAGATACGCAGTATTTT
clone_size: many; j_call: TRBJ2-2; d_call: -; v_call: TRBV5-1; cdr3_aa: CASSLRGITGELFF; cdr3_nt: TGCGCCAGCAGCTTGAGGGGGATCACCGGGGAGCTGTTTTTT
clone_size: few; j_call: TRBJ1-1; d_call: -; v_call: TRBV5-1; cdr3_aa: CASSPGLRSTEAFF; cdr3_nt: TGCGCCAGCAGCCCGGGACTGCGGAGCACTGAAGCTTTCTTT
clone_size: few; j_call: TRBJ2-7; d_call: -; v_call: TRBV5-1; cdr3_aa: CASSVSQQAPYEQYF; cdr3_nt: TGCGCCAGCAGCGTCTCTCAGCAAGCCCCCTACGAGCAGTACTTC
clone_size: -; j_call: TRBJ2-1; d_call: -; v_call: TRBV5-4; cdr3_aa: CASSLAAPGGPYDEQFF; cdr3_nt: TGTGCCAGCAGCTTGGCCGCTCCCGGGGGCCCGTACGATGAGCAGTTCTTC
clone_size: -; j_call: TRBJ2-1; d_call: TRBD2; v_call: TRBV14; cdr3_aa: CASSPPSGGALFF; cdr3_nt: TGTGCCAGCAGCCCTCCTAGCGGGGGGGCCTTGTTCTTC
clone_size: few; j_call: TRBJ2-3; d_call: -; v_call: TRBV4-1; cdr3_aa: CASSQEGQPSGDTQYF; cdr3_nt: TGCGCCAGCAGCCAAGAAGGACAGCCGTCGGGAGATACGCAGTATTTT
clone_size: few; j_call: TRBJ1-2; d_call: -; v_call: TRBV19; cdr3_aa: CASGRDYGYTF; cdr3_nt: TGTGCCAGTGGCCGGGACTATGGCTACACCTTC
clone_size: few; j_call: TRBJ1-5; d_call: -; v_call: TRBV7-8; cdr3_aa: CASSGRGNQPQHF; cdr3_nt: TGTGCCAGCAGCGGACGGGGCAATCAGCCCCAGCATTTT
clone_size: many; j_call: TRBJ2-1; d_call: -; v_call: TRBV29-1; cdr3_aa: CSVVWFTVINEQFF; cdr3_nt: TGCAGCGTTGTTTGGTTCACCGTTATCAATGAGCAGTTCTTC
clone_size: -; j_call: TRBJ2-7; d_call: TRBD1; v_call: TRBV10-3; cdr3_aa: CAISANSGTGYEQYF; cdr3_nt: TGTGCCATCAGTGCAAACTCCGGGACAGGCTACGAGCAGTACTTC
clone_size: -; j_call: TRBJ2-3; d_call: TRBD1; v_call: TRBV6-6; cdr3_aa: CASTTPGQGGTQYF; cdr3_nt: TGTGCCAGCACCACCCCGGGACAGGGGGGTACGCAGTATTTT
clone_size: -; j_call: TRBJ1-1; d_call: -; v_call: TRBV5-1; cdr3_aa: CASSFRGGLDTEAFF; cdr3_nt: TGCGCCAGCAGCTTTCGCGGTGGTCTGGACACTGAAGCTTTCTTT
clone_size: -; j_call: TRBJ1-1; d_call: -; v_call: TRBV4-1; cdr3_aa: CASSPQGGNTEAFF; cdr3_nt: TGCGCCAGCAGCCCTCAAGGGGGGAACACTGAAGCTTTCTTT
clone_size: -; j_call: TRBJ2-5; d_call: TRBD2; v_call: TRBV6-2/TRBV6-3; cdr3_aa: CASGGRSGVYQETQYF; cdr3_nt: TGTGCCAGCGGGGGACGTAGCGGGGTGTACCAAGAGACCCAGTACTTC
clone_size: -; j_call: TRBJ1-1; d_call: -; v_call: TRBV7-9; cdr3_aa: CASSFFRDGGAEAFF; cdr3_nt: TGTGCCAGCAGCTTTTTTCGGGACGGGGGCGCTGAAGCTTTCTTT
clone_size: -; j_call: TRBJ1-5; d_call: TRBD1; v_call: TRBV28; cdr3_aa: CASSSLRQGVNQPQHF; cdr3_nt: TGTGCCAGCAGTTCACTACGACAGGGGGTCAATCAGCCCCAGCATTTT
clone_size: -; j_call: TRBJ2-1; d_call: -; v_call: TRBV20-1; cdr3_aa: CSARLASSYNEQFF; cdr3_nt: TGCAGTGCCCGACTGGCAAGCTCCTACAATGAGCAGTTCTTC
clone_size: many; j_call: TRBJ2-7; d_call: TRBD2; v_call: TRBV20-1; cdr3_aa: CSARSGGEDHEQYF; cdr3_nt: TGCAGTGCTAGGTCCGGGGGGGAGGATCACGAGCAGTACTTC
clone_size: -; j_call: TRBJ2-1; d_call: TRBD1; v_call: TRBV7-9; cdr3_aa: CASEGQGGNEQFF; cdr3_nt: TGTGCCAGCGAGGGACAGGGGGGCAATGAGCAGTTCTTC
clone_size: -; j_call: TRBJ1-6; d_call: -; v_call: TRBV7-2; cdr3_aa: CASSLVRDGVPLHF; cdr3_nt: TGTGCCAGCAGCTTAGTAAGGGACGGGGTGCCCCTCCACTTT
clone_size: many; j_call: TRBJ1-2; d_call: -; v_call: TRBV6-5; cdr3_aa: CASSYSRGNDGYTF; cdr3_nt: TGTGCCAGCAGTTACTCGAGGGGTAACGATGGCTACACCTTC
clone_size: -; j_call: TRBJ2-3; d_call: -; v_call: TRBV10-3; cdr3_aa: CAISDRGLSTDTQYF; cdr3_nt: TGTGCCATCAGTGATAGGGGTCTTAGCACAGATACGCAGTATTTT
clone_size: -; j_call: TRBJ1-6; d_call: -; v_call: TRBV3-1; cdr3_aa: CASSQGLWNSPLHF; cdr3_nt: TGTGCCAGCAGCCAAGGACTGTGGAATTCACCCCTCCACTTT
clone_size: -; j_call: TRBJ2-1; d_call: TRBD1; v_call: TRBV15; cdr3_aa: CATSKPGQGQSHEQFF; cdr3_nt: TGTGCCACCAGCAAACCAGGACAGGGCCAGAGCCATGAGCAGTTCTTC
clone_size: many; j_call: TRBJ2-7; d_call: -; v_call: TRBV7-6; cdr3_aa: CASSDGLTYEQYF; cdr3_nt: TGTGCCAGCAGCGACGGGCTAACCTACGAGCAGTACTTC
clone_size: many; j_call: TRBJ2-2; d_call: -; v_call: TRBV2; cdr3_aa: CAGNGGGNTGELFF; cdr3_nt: TGTGCCGGGAATGGAGGGGGGAACACCGGGGAGCTGTTTTTT
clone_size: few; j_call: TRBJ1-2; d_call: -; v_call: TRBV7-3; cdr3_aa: CASSPRGGEGYTF; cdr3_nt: TGTGCCAGCAGCCCCCGGGGGGGCGAAGGCTACACCTTC
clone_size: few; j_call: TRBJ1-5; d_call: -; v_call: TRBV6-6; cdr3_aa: CASSYSAVFGQPQHF; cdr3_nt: TGTGCCAGCAGTTACTCGGCTGTCTTTGGCCAGCCCCAGCATTTT
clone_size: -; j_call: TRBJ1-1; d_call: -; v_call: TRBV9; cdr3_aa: CASSVGGIGTEAFF; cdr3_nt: TGTGCCAGCAGCGTAGGGGGGATCGGAACTGAAGCTTTCTTT
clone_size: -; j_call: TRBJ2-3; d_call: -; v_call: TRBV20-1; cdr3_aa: CSATGTDFSDTQYF; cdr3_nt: TGCAGTGCAACCGGGACGGATTTTTCGGATACGCAGTATTTT
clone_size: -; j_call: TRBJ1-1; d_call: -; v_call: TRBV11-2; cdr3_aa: CASSRIAGTFRVNTEAFF; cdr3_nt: TGTGCCAGCAGCCGGATCGCCGGGACATTTAGGGTGAACACTGAAGCTTTCTTT
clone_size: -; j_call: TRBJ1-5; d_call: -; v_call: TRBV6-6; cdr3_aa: CASRDTTNQPQHF; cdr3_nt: TGTGCCTCCCGGGACACGACGAATCAGCCCCAGCATTTT
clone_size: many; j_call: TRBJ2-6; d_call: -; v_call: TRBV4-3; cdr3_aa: CASSQRGDNVLTF; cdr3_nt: TGCGCCAGCAGCCAGAGGGGGGACAACGTCCTGACTTTC
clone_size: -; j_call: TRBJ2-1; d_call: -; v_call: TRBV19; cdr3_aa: CASISVGNRNEQFF; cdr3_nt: TGTGCCAGTATTAGTGTCGGGAATCGGAATGAGCAGTTCTTC
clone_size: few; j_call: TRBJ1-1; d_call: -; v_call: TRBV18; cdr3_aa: CASSPSREASTEAFF; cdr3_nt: TGTGCCAGCTCACCATCCAGGGAGGCGAGCACTGAAGCTTTCTTT
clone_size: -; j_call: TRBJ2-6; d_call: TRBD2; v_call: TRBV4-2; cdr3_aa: CASSRTGTRVGANVLTF; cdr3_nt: TGTGCCAGCAGCCGAACCGGGACTAGGGTTGGGGCCAACGTCCTGACTTTC
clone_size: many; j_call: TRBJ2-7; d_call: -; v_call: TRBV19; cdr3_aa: CASSIRVYSYEQYF; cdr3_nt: TGTGCCAGTAGTATACGTGTATACTCCTACGAGCAGTACTTC
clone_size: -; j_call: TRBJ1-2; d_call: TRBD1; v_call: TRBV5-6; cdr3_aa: CASSFISDRWYGYTF; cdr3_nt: TGTGCCAGCAGCTTTATATCGGACAGGTGGTATGGCTACACCTTC
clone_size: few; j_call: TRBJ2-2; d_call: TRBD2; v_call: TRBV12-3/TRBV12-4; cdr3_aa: CASSANPGLAGSGELFF; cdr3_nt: TGTGCCAGCAGTGCGAACCCGGGACTAGCGGGCTCCGGGGAGCTGTTTTTT
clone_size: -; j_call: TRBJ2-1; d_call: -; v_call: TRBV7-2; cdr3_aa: CASSLVPSVGLRSEQFF; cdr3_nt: TGTGCCAGCAGCTTAGTCCCTAGCGTGGGCCTCCGCTCGGAGCAGTTCTTC
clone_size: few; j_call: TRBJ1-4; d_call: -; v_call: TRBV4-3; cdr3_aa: CASSVRGSEKLFF; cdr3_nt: TGCGCCAGCAGCGTTAGGGGATCTGAAAAACTGTTTTTT
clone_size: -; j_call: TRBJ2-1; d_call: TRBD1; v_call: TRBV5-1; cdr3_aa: CASSPGTDSYNEQFF; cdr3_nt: TGCGCCAGCAGCCCCGGGACAGACTCCTACAATGAGCAGTTCTTC
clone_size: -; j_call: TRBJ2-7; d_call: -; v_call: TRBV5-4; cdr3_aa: CASSPGLGHYEQYF; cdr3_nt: TGTGCCAGCAGCCCCGGACTGGGACACTACGAGCAGTACTTC
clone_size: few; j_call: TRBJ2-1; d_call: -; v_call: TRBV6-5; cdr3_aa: CASSYSYPSTYNEQFF; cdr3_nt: TGTGCCAGCAGTTACTCGTATCCATCTACGTACAATGAGCAGTTCTTC
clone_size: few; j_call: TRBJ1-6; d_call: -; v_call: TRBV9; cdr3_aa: CASSTGDSYNSPLHF; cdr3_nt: TGTGCCAGCAGCACCGGTGACTCCTATAATTCACCCCTCCACTTT
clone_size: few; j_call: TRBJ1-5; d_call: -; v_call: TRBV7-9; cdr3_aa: CASAQGRGNQPQHF; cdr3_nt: TGTGCCAGCGCCCAAGGTCGGGGCAATCAGCCCCAGCATTTT
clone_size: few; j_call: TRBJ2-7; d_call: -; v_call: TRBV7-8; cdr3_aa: CASSLIGVGDYEQYF; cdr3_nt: TGTGCCAGCAGCCTAATCGGGGTAGGGGATTACGAGCAGTACTTC
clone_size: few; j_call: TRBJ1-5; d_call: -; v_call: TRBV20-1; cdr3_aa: CSAPVGQTNQPQHF; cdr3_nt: TGCAGTGCCCCGGTTGGTCAGACCAATCAGCCCCAGCATTTT
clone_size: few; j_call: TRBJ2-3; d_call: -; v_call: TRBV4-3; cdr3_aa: CASSQVAGRSQYF; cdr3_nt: TGCGCCAGCAGCCAAGTGGCCGGCCGGTCGCAGTATTTT
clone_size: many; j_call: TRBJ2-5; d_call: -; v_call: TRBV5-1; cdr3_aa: CASMRWGTPQETQYF; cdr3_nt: TGCGCCAGCATGCGATGGGGGACTCCGCAAGAGACCCAGTACTTC
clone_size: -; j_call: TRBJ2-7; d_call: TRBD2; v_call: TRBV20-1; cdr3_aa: CSATSGGFEEQYF; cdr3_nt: TGCAGTGCAACTAGCGGGGGATTTGAGGAGCAGTACTTC